This T cell receptor beta chain was recorded in a study of lymphopenia after photon versus proton radiotherapy. Only one count was recorded for this clone. The antigen is undetermined. The V end was cut by 1 base, the J end by 5 bases, with 18 bases between. Germline CDR1 reads LGHNA; CDR2 reads YSLEER. The CDR3 has 16 residues. The table came from immunoSEQ multiplex PCR; TCRdb's copy has only in-frame clones and leaves some out. Of 50,000 to 70,000 clones listed, around 90% were seen once; the top ten hold over 10%. Points from the study as a whole: After lymphocyte nadir, photon-treated repertoires showed oligoclonal expansion, especially CD8+ Temra. In patients who died, overall survival fell as post-nadir TCR diversity dropped more. Relative stability marked proton patients; photon patients lost diversity and naive cells. Authors raise, but do not show, better survival with proton therapy.

The sequence was obtained from a man older than 75 with esophageal cancer. The chain links TRBV4-3 to TRBJ2-7; possible D gene TRBD2, 6 bases. The material was peripheral blood, obtained from a patient treated with proton-based radiotherapy. CDR3 in DNA: TGCGCCAGCAGCCAAGCCCCCCAAGGCGGGGATCACGAGCAGTACTTC. The encoded protein is CASSQAPQGGDHEQYF.